This TCR beta chain was identified during a study of esophageal squamous cell carcinoma under preoperative chemotherapy. TCRdb passed the PCR reads through MiXCR, listing each CDR3 protein once. Among roughly 30,000 distinct CDR3 sequences listed, under 55% were seen once. This clonotype occurred many times. The antigen is not known. The time point here: before preoperative PTX-NDP chemotherapy. Paclitaxel-nedaplatin chemotherapy was given to patients ahead of their surgery. Trimming cost V 4 bases and J 10 bases, with 13 bases left between them. Looked up from germline, CDR1 is KGHDR and CDR2 is SFDVKD. The CDR3 extends over 13 amino acids. Study findings and constraints: After treatment, tumor-infiltrating lymphocytes apparently came partly from blood T cells. Clonal contraction, more than amplification, hit abundant clones after paclitaxel-nedaplatin. Tumor-infiltrating lymphocytes showed no significant post-chemotherapy TCR diversity increase, unlike peripheral T cells.

The sample was taken from a patient given preoperative chemotherapy. The TCR comes from a human donor with esophageal squamous cell carcinoma. The donor label of this sample is uncertain. V and J are TRBV24-1 and TRBJ2-1, with no clear D. The CDR3 spells CATSDLSGGEQFF. As DNA, the CDR3 is TGTGCCACCAGTGACCTGTCGGGTGGCGAGCAGTTCTTC.